A selection of T cell receptor beta chains follows, all from one sample in a study of response to subunit inactivated influenza vaccine. TCRdb processed the RT-PCR reads anew with MiXCR; each CDR3 protein has one entry. The sample lists around 470,000 distinct CDR3 sequences; approximately 7.8% were seen once. The sequences come from PBMCs from blood, collected around 25 months after vaccination. The origin of the receptors is a man between 50 and 69 years old who received an inactivated influenza vaccine. CDR3s include the opening cysteine and the closing phenylalanine or tryptophan. D genes are given only for firm matches. Clone size, where shown, is once, few, many, or a class for clones that have expanded.

TRBD1	TRBJ1-2	many	TRBV5-1	TGCGCCAGCAGCCCCCCCCCGTCCGGGACAGGGGTAGATGGCTACACCTTC	CASSPPPSGTGVDGYTF
TRBD2	TRBJ2-1	NA	TRBV11-2	TGTGCCAGCAGCCCGGGGACTAGCTTTGACAATGAGCAGTTCTTC	CASSPGTSFDNEQFF
NA	TRBJ2-7	NA	TRBV9	TGTGCCAGCAGCGTAGGGATCGGTGAGCAGTACTTC	CASSVGIGEQYF
TRBD2	TRBJ2-2	NA	TRBV11-2	TGTGCCAGCAGCTTAAGTAGCGGGAGTGGGACCGGGGAGCTGTTTTTT	CASSLSSGSGTGELFF
TRBD2	TRBJ2-7	NA	TRBV20-1	TGCAGTGCTAGGTATAGCGGGAGCTACGAGCAGTACTTC	CSARYSGSYEQYF
NA	TRBJ1-2	few	TRBV6-5	TGTGCCAGCAGTTACTCTGGTCGGGGGGGAGGTGGCTACACCTTC	CASSYSGRGGGGYTF
NA	TRBJ2-7	few	TRBV24-1	TGTGCCACCAGTGATGGAGGGGCAGTCGAGCAGTACTTC	CATSDGGAVEQYF
NA	TRBJ2-2	many	TRBV6-5	TGTGCCACCGAAGGAATCGAAGGGGAGCTGTTTTTT	CATEGIEGELFF
NA	TRBJ1-5	NA	TRBV12-3/TRBV12-4	TGTGCCAGCAGTTCGACGGCTCCGTATAGCAATCAGCCCCAGCATTTT	CASSSTAPYSNQPQHF
TRBD1	TRBJ2-1	NA	TRBV4-2	TGTGCCAGCAGCCTCACAGGGGGCTCCCACAATGAGCAGTTCTTC	CASSLTGGSHNEQFF
NA	TRBJ1-6	few	TRBV27	TGTGCCAGCAGTTTAATGGTCGGGGCGGGTACACCCCTCCACTTT	CASSLMVGAGTPLHF
TRBD2	TRBJ2-3	NA	TRBV2	TGTGCCAGCAGAGAGACTAGCGGGGGGGGAGATACGCAGTATTTT	CASRETSGGGDTQYF
NA	TRBJ1-1	many	TRBV28	TGTGCCAGCAGTTTAACCGGGACCGGGAACACTGAAGCTTTCTTT	CASSLTGTGNTEAFF
TRBD1	TRBJ1-5	NA	TRBV5-1	TGCGCCAGCAGCATGGACAGGTATCAGCCCCAGCATTTT	CASSMDRYQPQHF
TRBD1	TRBJ2-1	many	TRBV7-3	TGTGCCAGCAGCTTAAAAGGGGACAGCCTTAACCCAAAAAGCTCCTACAATGAGCAGTTCTTC	CASSLKGDSLNPKSSYNEQFF
NA	TRBJ2-7	many	TRBV4-2	TGTGCCAGCAGGGACCTTGGTTCTCTCGAGCAGTACTTC	CASRDLGSLEQYF
NA	TRBJ2-2	many	TRBV4-2	TGTGCCAGCAGCCAAGATAATCTGCCCGGGGAGCTGTTTTTT	CASSQDNLPGELFF
NA	TRBJ1-2	NA	TRBV29-1	TGCAGCGTTGAGCACATACGTTATGGAGGCTACACCTTC	CSVEHIRYGGYTF
TRBD1	TRBJ2-7	few	TRBV14	TGTGCCAGCAGCCAAGTAGAGGGGGCCGTTCAGTACTTC	CASSQVEGAVQYF
NA	TRBJ2-2	NA	TRBV7-9	TGTGCCAGCAGCTCCCGGCGGGACACCGGGGAGCTGTTTTTT	CASSSRRDTGELFF
TRBD2	TRBJ2-2	NA	TRBV10-3	TGTGCCATCAGCCTAGCGGGGGGAGACACCGGGGAGCTGTTTTTT	CAISLAGGDTGELFF
TRBD1	TRBJ2-7	many	TRBV29-1	TGCAGCGTTGACCGATCGGGACAGGGTTACGAGCAGTACTTC	CSVDRSGQGYEQYF
NA	TRBJ1-2	few	TRBV20-1	TGCAGTGCTAGATCCGCCGGGCTTTTTGGCTACACCTTC	CSARSAGLFGYTF
NA	TRBJ2-3	many	TRBV2	TGTGCCAGCAGTGTTGAGGGGAACACAGATACGCAGTATTTT	CASSVEGNTDTQYF
TRBD2	TRBJ2-1	NA	TRBV6-5	TGTGCCAGCAGTTCCGGACTAGCGGGGGCTCTTCTCAATGAGCAGTTCTTC	CASSSGLAGALLNEQFF
NA	TRBJ2-7	few	TRBV2	TGTGCCAGCAGGCAAGGACAGCTCTCCTACGAGCAGTACTTC	CASRQGQLSYEQYF
NA	TRBJ1-5	many	TRBV10-3	TGTGCCACCGTTGGCGATAGCAATCAGCCCCAGCATTTT	CATVGDSNQPQHF
NA	TRBJ1-1	NA	TRBV5-1	TGCGCCAGCAGCGCGCCGGGACAGAACACTGAAGCTTTCTTT	CASSAPGQNTEAFF
NA	TRBJ2-1	many	TRBV7-2	TGTGCCAGCAGCTTAGCGGGGCCTATTGAGCAGTTCTTC	CASSLAGPIEQFF
NA	TRBJ2-5	few	TRBV28	TGTGCCAGCAGGTCGTCCTCTATAGGGTGGGAGACCCAGTACTTC	CASRSSSIGWETQYF
NA	TRBJ2-5	few	TRBV10-3	TGTGCCAGCGGAGCGGCCGAGACCCAGTACTTC	CASGAAETQYF
NA	TRBJ1-1	many	TRBV10-3	TGTGCCATCGGCGTTCCGAACACTGAAGCTTTCTTT	CAIGVPNTEAFF
NA	TRBJ2-7	few	TRBV5-1	TGCGCCAGCAGCTTGGAGAGGGCTTCCCACGAGCAGTACTTC	CASSLERASHEQYF
NA	TRBJ1-2	many	TRBV4-2	TGTGCCAGCAGCCAAGAGGGCACGGACCTTAGAGGCTACACCTTC	CASSQEGTDLRGYTF
NA	TRBJ2-5	few	TRBV3-1	TGTGCCAGCAGACTCATGGGGTTAGGGGAGACCCAGTACTTC	CASRLMGLGETQYF
NA	TRBJ2-5	few	TRBV16	TGTGCCAGCAGCCGAAGGGAGGCTCCAGAGACCCAGTACTTC	CASSRREAPETQYF
TRBD1	TRBJ2-3	many	TRBV15	TGTGCCACCAGCCCCGGGACAGGGGCGGTCACAGATACGCAGTATTTT	CATSPGTGAVTDTQYF
TRBD2	TRBJ2-2	few	TRBV6-1	TGTGCCAGCAGTGAATTAGGACTAGGAACCGGGGAGCTGTTTTTT	CASSELGLGTGELFF
TRBD1	TRBJ1-5	many	TRBV28	TGTGCCAGCAGGTTACAGGGGCAGGGCAATCAGCCCCAGCATTTT	CASRLQGQGNQPQHF
NA	TRBJ2-1	few	TRBV7-2	TGTGCCAGCAGCTTAGCCACAGCACATTTCTTC	CASSLATAHFF
NA	TRBJ1-5	many	TRBV7-2	TGTGCCAGCAGCTTAAGGGCCGATTATAGCAATCAGCCCCAGCATTTT	CASSLRADYSNQPQHF
TRBD2	TRBJ2-1	many	TRBV29-1	TGCAGCGTTGAAGATCTTCGACTAGCGGGAACCTACAATGAGCAGTTCTTC	CSVEDLRLAGTYNEQFF
NA	TRBJ2-2	NA	TRBV4-1	TGCGCCAGCATCCAGGGGCCCCTCCACACCGGGGAGCTGTTTTTT	CASIQGPLHTGELFF
TRBD2	TRBJ2-3	NA	TRBV20-1	TGCAGTGCTAGAGTCCTAGTCAGCGGGAGCGGGATATCAGATACGCAGTATTTT	CSARVLVSGSGISDTQYF